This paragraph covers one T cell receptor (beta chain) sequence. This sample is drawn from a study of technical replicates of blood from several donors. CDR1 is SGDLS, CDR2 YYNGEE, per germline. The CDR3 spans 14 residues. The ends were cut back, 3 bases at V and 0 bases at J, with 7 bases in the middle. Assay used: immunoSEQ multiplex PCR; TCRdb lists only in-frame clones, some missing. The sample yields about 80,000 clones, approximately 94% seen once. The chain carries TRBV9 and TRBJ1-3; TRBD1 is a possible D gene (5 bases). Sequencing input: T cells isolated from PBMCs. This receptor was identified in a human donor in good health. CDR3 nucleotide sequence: TGTGCCAGCAGCGGACAGTTCTCTGGAAACACCATATATTTT. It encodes CASSGQFSGNTIYF.